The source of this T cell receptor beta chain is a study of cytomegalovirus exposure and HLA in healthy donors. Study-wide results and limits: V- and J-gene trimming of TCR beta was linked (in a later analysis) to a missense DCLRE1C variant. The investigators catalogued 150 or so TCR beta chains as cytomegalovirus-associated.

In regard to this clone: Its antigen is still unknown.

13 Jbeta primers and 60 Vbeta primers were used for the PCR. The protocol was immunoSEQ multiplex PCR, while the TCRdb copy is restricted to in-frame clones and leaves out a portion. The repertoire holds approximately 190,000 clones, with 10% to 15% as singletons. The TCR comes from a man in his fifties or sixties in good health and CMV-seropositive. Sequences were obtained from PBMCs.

CDR3 in amino acids: CASHNPLSTEAFF. CDR3 in DNA: TGTGCCAGCCACAACCCACTAAGTACTGAAGCTTTCTTT. The chain joins TRBV6-5 to TRBJ1-1; the D is unclear. The length of the CDR3 is 13 residues. The germline V and J ends were trimmed by 8 bases and 5 bases, with 15 bases remaining between them. Germline V gene data show CDR1 as MNHEY and CDR2 as SVGAGI.